This T cell receptor gamma chain originates from a study of gamma-delta T cells after stem cell transplantation. Germline CDR1 GITISATS, CDR2 ISYDGTV (reference sequence). This CDR3 region has 16 residues. The trim removed 0 bases at V and 9 bases at J, leaving 5 bases unmatched. TCRdb ran CATT on the RT-PCR reads. The sample consists of around 400 gamma-chain clones, 50% to 75% of them appearing once. The sample comprised gamma-delta T cells. This sequence was found in a human donor. It is not recorded whose cells these are; they may come from a transplant donor. The chain carries TRGV9 and TRGJP. Because TCRdb records no J gene, it was assigned here through a match of the DNA to germline. The CDR3 nucleotides are TGTGCCTTGTGGGAGGTGCAGGCGTTGGGCAAAAAAATCAAGGTATTT. Encoded protein: CALWEVQALGKKIKVF.